The next 8 T cell receptor beta chains were all read from a single sample in a study of regulatory T cells in long-lasting Graves disease. Time point described: persistent/refractory GD, antithyroid drugs over 5 years with positive TRAb. Construction of the TCR library relied on RNA isolated from PBMCs. Arm-PCR of CDR3 regions with iRepertoire HTBI primers generated TCR beta libraries. Using its own MiXCR run on the multiplex PCR reads, TCRdb lists one record per CDR3 protein. This repertoire shows roughly 450,000 distinct CDR3 sequences, 23% found once; its top ten account for approximately 26%. This material consisted of peripheral blood mononuclear cells (PBMCs), taken when the disease was refractory, from a patient treated with antithyroid drugs. The receptors derive from a female donor with Graves disease.

This clonotype has only a few counts. The rearrangement links TRBV12-3 or TRBV12-4 to TRBJ2-7; 8 bases align to TRBD1. V gave up 3 bases and J gave up 3 bases; unmatched junction bases: 4. The CDR3 runs to 14 residues. This CDR3 reads CASSLDRADYEQYF. The CDR3 coding sequence is TGTGCCAGCAGTTTGGACAGGGCGGACTACGAGCAGTACTTC.

This clonotype showed up just a few times. The chain employs TRBV4-2 and TRBJ2-7; 9 nucleotides agree with TRBD1. Germline V gene sequence: CDR1 LGHNA, CDR2 YNFKEQ. The CDR3 is 15 residues long. V gave up 4 bases and J gave up 0 bases; unmatched junction bases: 4. The CDR3 spells CASSRDRGSSYEQYF. The CDR3 bases are TGTGCCAGCAGCCGCGACAGGGGGAGCTCCTACGAGCAGTACTTC.

This clonotype was recorded at least ten times. V and J are TRBV5-1 and TRBJ1-1; 11 positions match TRBD1. Germline V CDR1 and CDR2: SGHRS, YFSETQ. Trimming removed 4 bases from V and 1 base from J; junction bases left unmatched: 3. This CDR3 contains 15 residues. CDR3 in amino acids: CASSNGQGANTEAFF. CDR3 nucleotides: TGCGCCAGCAGCAACGGACAGGGGGCGAACACTGAAGCTTTCTTT.

The J gene is TRBJ2-7, the V gene TRBV29-1; D is possibly TRBD2 (6 bases). This CDR3 has 19 amino acids. V was clipped by 5 bases and J by 6 bases, with 35 bases between them. Per germline, CDR1 SQVTM and CDR2 ANQGSEA. Written as DNA, the CDR3 is TGCAGCGTTTTAGGGGCCCCTGGGGGGTCAGGGAAGTCCCTCTCCGAGCAGTACTTC. Its translation: CSVLGAPGGSGKSLSEQYF.

J is TRBJ1-2 and V is TRBV30, with 10 bases aligning to TRBD1. Germline V gene lookup returns CDR1 GTSNPN and CDR2 SVGIG (reference sequence). The CDR3 runs 14 residues. V was pared by 5 bases and J by 3 bases, with 6 bases of the junction left unmatched. In DNA form, the CDR3 reads TGTGCCTGGGCACAGGACAGGGGGGACTATGGCTACACCTTC. Amino acids: CAWAQDRGDYGYTF.

CDR3 coding DNA: TGTGCCAGCAGCTTGGTACGGTTCTCCTACGAGCAGTACTTC. Its protein is CASSLVRFSYEQYF. The J gene is TRBJ2-7, the V gene TRBV11-1; D uncertain. Per germline, CDR1 SGHAT and CDR2 FQDESV (reference sequence). The V and J ends lost 3 bases and 0 bases respectively, with 9 bases between them. The CDR3 is 14 amino acids.

The V gene is TRBV7-2, the J gene TRBJ2-1; possibly TRBD2 for D (6 bases). The V gene lost 9 bases and the J gene lost 5 bases, with 17 bases spanning the gap. Germline CDR1 reads SGHTA; CDR2 reads FQGNSA. The CDR3 extends over 14 amino acids. The CDR3 region has the DNA TGTGCCAGTCCGAGCGGGCCCCTAAACAATGAGCAGTTCTTC. Its translation: CASPSGPLNNEQFF.

The genes are TRBV5-1 and TRBJ1-2; D not resolved. The CDR3 loop spans 15 amino acids. Trimming stripped 1 base from V and 10 bases from J, with 20 bases between. Germline CDR1 SGHRS, CDR2 YFSETQ. In DNA form, the CDR3 reads TGCGCCAGCAGCTTGTGGTACGGAGAGTATGATGACTACACCTTC. Residues: CASSLWYGEYDDYTF.